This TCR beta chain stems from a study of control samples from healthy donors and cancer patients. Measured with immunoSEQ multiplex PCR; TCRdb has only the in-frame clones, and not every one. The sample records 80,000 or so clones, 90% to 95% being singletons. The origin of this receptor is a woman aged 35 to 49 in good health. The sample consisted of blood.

CDR3 protein: CASSLGGLAGNEQYF. The CDR3 DNA sequence: TGTGCCAGCAGCTTAGGTGGACTAGCGGGTAACGAGCAGTACTTC. The chain uses TRBV5-4 and TRBJ2-7, with 11 bases fitting TRBD2. Germline CDR1 reads SGHNT; CDR2 reads YYREEE (reference sequence). The CDR3 extends over 15 amino acids. Losses at the gene ends were 2 bases for V and 5 bases for J; bases not matched to a gene: 6. The variable domain in full, with the rest retrieved from reference TRBV5-4 and TRBJ2-7, is ETGVTQSPTHLIKTRGQQVTLRCSSQSGHNTVSWYQQALGQGPQFIFQYYREEENGRGNFPPRFSGLQFPNYSSELNVNALELDDSALYLCASSLGGLAGNEQYFGPGTRLTVT.